These 15 T cell receptor beta chains originate from one sample sequenced in a study of blood T cell repertoires in COVID-19. Data came from immunoSEQ multiplex PCR; TCRdb stores just in-frame clones and leaves some out. The table lists approximately 200,000 clones, more than 75% of them singletons. The specimen sequenced was peripheral blood. The receptor set was obtained from a man in his sixties who had recovered from COVID-19.

This sequence joins TRBV27 and TRBJ2-7; 7 bases are a match to TRBD2. J was trimmed by 4 bases and V by 1 base; bases with no gene match: 4. This CDR3 region has 14 residues. CDR1 and CDR2 from the germline V gene are MNHEY and SMNVEV (reference sequence). The DNA of the CDR3 is TGTGCCAGCAGTTTATGGGGGAGGGCTTACGAGCAGTACTTC. It is translated as CASSLWGRAYEQYF.

This clone was detected only a few times. The chain uses TRBV4-2 and TRBJ2-7; 14 bases match TRBD2. Germline V lookup: CDR1 LGHNA, CDR2 YNFKEQ. The trim removed 1 base at V and 5 bases at J, leaving 7 bases unmatched. The CDR3 consists of 17 residues. CDR3 region: CASSQGLSTSGGDEQYF. CDR3 bases: TGTGCCAGCAGCCAAGGTCTCTCGACTAGCGGGGGGGACGAGCAGTACTTC.

The chain is built from TRBV9 and TRBJ2-5, with D unresolved. V lost 0 bases, J lost 5 bases, and 5 bases lay in between. This CDR3 contains 12 residues. Germline CDR1 SGDLS, CDR2 YYNGEE. The CDR3 protein is CASSVAEETQYF. The CDR3 coding sequence is TGTGCCAGCAGCGTAGCTGAGGAGACCCAGTACTTC.

CDR3 protein: CASSIRTRNIQYF. DNA of the CDR3: TGTGCCAGTAGTATCAGAACGCGGAACATTCAGTACTTC. The chain combines TRBV19 with TRBJ2-4; no clear D. In germline, CDR1 is LNHDA, CDR2 SQIVND (reference sequence). Trimming cost V 3 bases and J 7 bases, with 10 bases left between them. This CDR3 region has 13 residues.

The genes are TRBV5-1 and TRBJ1-1; D possibly corresponds to TRBD1 (6 bases). The CDR3 is made up of 19 amino acids. Deletions cut 4 bases from V and 2 bases from J, with 27 bases between. Germline V gene lookup returns CDR1 SGHRS and CDR2 YFSETQ. This chain's CDR3 is CASSGATTGALLFNTEAFF. CDR3 sequence (DNA): TGCGCCAGCAGCGGGGCTACGACAGGAGCTCTTCTATTTAACACTGAAGCTTTCTTT.

Only one count was recorded for this clone. The J gene is TRBJ1-5, the V gene TRBV6-2 or TRBV6-3; TRBD1 matches at 7 bases. Germline trimming cut 8 bases from V and 2 bases from J; bases unmatched to any gene: 12. This CDR3 comprises 16 residues. Germline V CDR1 and CDR2: MNHEY, SVGEGT. The CDR3 protein is CASRPTGASGNQPQHF. The DNA of the CDR3 is TGTGCCAGCCGCCCAACAGGGGCTTCCGGCAATCAGCCCCAGCATTTT.

The chain uses TRBV5-5 and TRBJ2-1; 7 bases fit TRBD2. Germline V lookup: CDR1 SGHKS, CDR2 YYEKEE (reference sequence). With 0 bases clipped from V and 3 bases from J, the junction kept 3 bases outside the gene matches. This CDR3 is 15 amino acids long. The CDR3 loop is CASSLAGLSYNEQFF. CDR3 coding DNA: TGTGCCAGCAGCTTGGCGGGACTAAGCTACAATGAGCAGTTCTTC.

This sequence joins TRBV2 and TRBJ1-2, with D perhaps TRBD1 (5 bases). Germline V gene sequence: CDR1 SNHLY, CDR2 FYNNEI. The CDR3 sequence is 13 residues long. Trimming shortened V by 6 bases and J by 1 base, and 9 bases separated the two germline ends. In DNA form, the CDR3 reads TGTGCCAGCAGACACAGGAGTAACTATGGCTACACCTTC. Its translation is CASRHRSNYGYTF.

The rearrangement joins TRBV27 to TRBJ1-1; D unclear. Germline V gene sequence: CDR1 MNHEY, CDR2 SMNVEV (reference sequence). V was shortened by 2 bases and J by 4 bases, with 8 bases between the two germline ends. This CDR3 spans 13 amino acids. The CDR3 loop is CASSLTYGTEAFF. The CDR3 DNA sequence: TGTGCCAGCAGTTTAACATATGGCACTGAAGCTTTCTTT.

This chain links TRBV12-3 or TRBV12-4 with TRBJ1-1; TRBD1 matches at 8 bases. J lost 10 bases, V lost 6 bases, and 10 bases had no gene match. There are 13 residues in the CDR3. The CDR3 sequence: CASRHQDRAPAFF. Written as DNA, the CDR3 is TGTGCCAGCAGACATCAGGACAGGGCACCAGCTTTCTTT.

The J gene is TRBJ2-1, the V gene TRBV5-1, with D unclear. Trimming stripped 4 bases from V and 4 bases from J, with 15 bases between. The germline gives CDR1 SGHRS, CDR2 YFSETQ. This CDR3 has 15 amino acids. CDR3 amino acids: CASSADSSDYNEQFF. CDR3 nucleotides: TGCGCCAGCAGCGCCGATAGCTCCGATTACAATGAGCAGTTCTTC.

This rearrangement joins TRBV18 to TRBJ1-1; a weak D match, TRBD1 (6 bases). Germline V gives CDR1 KGHSH, CDR2 LQKENI. V lost 4 bases, J lost 1 base, and 16 bases lay in between. CDR3 length: 16 residues. The CDR3 sequence: CASSRTGPGRNTEAFF. As DNA, the CDR3 is TGTGCCAGCTCACGAACAGGGCCTGGGCGGAACACTGAAGCTTTCTTT.

The V and J genes are TRBV3-1 (or the pseudogene TRBV3-2) and TRBJ2-1, with 12 bases fitting TRBD2. Germline values: CDR1 LGHDT, CDR2 YNNKEL (reference sequence). CDR3 size: 16 residues. J lost 4 bases, V lost 9 bases, and 10 bases had no gene match. For the CDR3, the DNA is TGTGCCAGTTCGCCTCGGGGACTAGCGGGTTACAATGAGCAGTTCTTC. Encoded protein: CASSPRGLAGYNEQFF.

The chain couples TRBV30 to TRBJ1-2; D perhaps matches TRBD1 (6 bases). With 2 bases removed from V and 3 bases from J, the gap between germline ends came to 16 bases. This CDR3 is built from 15 residues. Germline CDR1 and CDR2: GTSNPN and SVGIG (reference sequence). CDR3 nucleotides: TGTGCCTGGAGTTTTACGGGGGGCCGGGACTATGGCTACACCTTC. Its protein product is CAWSFTGGRDYGYTF. Looking up the rest from reference TRBV30 and TRBJ1-2 gives the full variable domain: SQTIHQWPATLVQPVGSPLSLECTVEGTSNPNLYWYRQAAGRGLQLLFYSVGIGQISSEVPQNLSASRPQDRQFILSSKKLLLSDSGFYLCAWSFTGGRDYGYTFGSGTRLTVV.

The V gene is TRBV27, the J gene TRBJ2-7, with D perhaps TRBD1 (5 bases). V lost 4 bases and J lost 2, with 15 bases in between. The CDR3 contains 15 residues. From germline, CDR1 is MNHEY and CDR2 SMNVEV (reference sequence). The CDR3 is CASSSRPTVAYEQYF. DNA of the CDR3: TGTGCCAGCAGTTCCCGACCGACAGTGGCCTACGAGCAGTACTTC.